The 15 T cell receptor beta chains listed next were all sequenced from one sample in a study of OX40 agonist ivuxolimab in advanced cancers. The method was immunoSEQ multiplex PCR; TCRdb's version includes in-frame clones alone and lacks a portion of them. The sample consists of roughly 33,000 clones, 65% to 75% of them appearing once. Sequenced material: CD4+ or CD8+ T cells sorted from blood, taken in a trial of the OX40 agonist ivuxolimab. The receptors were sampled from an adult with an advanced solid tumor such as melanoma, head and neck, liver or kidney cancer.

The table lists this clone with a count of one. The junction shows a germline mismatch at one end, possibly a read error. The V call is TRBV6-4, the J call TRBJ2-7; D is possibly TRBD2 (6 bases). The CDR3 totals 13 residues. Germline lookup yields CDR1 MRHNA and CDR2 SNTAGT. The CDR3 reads CASSERDGRTVTF. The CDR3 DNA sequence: TGTGCCAGCAGTGAGAGGGACGGGAGAACGGTTACTTTC.

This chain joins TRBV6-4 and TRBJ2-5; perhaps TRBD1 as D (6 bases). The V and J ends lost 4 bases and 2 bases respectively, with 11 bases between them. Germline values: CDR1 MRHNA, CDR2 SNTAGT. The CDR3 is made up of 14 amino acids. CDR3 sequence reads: CASSATGQQETQYF. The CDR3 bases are TGTGCCAGCAGTGCTACAGGGCAGCAAGAGACCCAGTACTTC.

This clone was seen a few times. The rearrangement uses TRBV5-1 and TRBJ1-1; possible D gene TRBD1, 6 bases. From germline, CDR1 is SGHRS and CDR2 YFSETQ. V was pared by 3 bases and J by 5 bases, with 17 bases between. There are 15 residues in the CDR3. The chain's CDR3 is CASSSQGAGGTEAFF. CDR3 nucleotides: TGCGCCAGCAGCTCACAGGGCGCCGGCGGTACTGAAGCTTTCTTT.

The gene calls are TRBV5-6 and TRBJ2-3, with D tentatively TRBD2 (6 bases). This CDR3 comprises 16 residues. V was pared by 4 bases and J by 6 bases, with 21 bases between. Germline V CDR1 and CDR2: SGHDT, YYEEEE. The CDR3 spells CASSPLARSASDTQYF. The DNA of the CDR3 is TGTGCCAGCAGCCCCCTAGCGCGAAGTGCCTCTGATACGCAGTATTTT.

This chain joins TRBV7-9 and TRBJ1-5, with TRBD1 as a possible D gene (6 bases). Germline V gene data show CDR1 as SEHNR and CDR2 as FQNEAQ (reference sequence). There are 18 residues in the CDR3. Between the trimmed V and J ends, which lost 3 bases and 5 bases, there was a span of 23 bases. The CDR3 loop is CASSLMGRGAGVDQPQHF. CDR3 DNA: TGTGCCAGCAGCTTGATGGGGCGGGGCGCAGGGGTGGATCAGCCCCAGCATTTT. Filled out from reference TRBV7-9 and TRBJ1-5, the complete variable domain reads DTGVSQNPRHKITKRGQNVTFRCDPISEHNRLYWYRQTLGQGPEFLTYFQNEAQLEKSRLLSDRFSAERPKGSFSTLEIQRTEQGDSAMYLCASSLMGRGAGVDQPQHFGDGTRLSIL.

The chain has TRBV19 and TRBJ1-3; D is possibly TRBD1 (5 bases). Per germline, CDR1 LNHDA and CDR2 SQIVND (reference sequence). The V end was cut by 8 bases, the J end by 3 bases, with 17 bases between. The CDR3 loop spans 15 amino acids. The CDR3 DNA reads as TGTGCCAGTTTTAGGGGAAGCGGCGTTGGAAACACCATATATTTT. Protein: CASFRGSGVGNTIYF.

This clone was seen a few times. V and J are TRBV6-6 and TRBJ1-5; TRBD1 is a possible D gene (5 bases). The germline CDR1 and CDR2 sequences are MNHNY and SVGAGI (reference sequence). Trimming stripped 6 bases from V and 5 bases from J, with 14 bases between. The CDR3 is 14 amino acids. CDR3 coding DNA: TGTGCCAGCAGACCCTCGGGGGGGGATCAGCCCCAGCATTTT. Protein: CASRPSGGDQPQHF.

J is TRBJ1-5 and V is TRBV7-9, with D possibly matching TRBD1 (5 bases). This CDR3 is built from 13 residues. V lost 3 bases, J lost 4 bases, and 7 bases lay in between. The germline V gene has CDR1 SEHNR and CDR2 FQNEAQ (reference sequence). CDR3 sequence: CASSFDSNQPQHF. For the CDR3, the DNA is TGTGCCAGCAGCTTTGACAGTAATCAGCCCCAGCATTTT. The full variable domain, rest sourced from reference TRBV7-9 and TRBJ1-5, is DTGVSQNPRHKITKRGQNVTFRCDPISEHNRLYWYRQTLGQGPEFLTYFQNEAQLEKSRLLSDRFSAERPKGSFSTLEIQRTEQGDSAMYLCASSFDSNQPQHFGDGTRLSIL.

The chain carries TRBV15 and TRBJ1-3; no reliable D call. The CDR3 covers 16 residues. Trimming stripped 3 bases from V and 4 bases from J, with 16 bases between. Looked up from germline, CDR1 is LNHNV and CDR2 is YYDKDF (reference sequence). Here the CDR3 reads CATSSTGRRLGNTIYF. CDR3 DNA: TGTGCCACCAGCAGTACCGGGAGGCGCCTCGGAAACACCATATATTTT. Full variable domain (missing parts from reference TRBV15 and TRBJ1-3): DAMVIQNPRYQVTQFGKPVTLSCSQTLNHNVMYWYQQKSSQAPKLLFHYYDKDFNNEADTPDNFQSRRPNTSFCFLDIRSPGLGDTAMYLCATSSTGRRLGNTIYFGEGSWLTVV.

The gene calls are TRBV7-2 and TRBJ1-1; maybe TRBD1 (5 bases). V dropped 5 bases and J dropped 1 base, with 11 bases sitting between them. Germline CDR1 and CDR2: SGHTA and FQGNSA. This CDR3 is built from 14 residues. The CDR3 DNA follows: TGTGCCAGCAGCGTCGCAGGGCCGAACACTGAAGCTTTCTTT. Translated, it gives CASSVAGPNTEAFF.

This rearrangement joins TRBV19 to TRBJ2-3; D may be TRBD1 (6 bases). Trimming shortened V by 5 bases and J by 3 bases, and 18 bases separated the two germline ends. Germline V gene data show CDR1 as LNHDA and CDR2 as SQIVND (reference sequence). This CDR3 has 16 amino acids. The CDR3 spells CASSPIQGRVTDTQYF. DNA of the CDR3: TGTGCCAGTAGTCCCATACAGGGTAGGGTGACAGATACGCAGTATTTT.

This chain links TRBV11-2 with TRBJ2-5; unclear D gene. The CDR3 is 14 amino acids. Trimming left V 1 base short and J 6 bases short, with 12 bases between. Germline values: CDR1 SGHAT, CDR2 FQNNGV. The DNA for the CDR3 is TGTGCCAGCAGCTTAGTCTCGGGTGGGAAGACCCAGTACTTC. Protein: CASSLVSGGKTQYF. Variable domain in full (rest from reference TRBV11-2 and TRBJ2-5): EAGVAQSPRYKIIEKRQSVAFWCNPISGHATLYWYQQILGQGPKLLIQFQNNGVVDDSQLPKDRFSAERLKGVDSTLKIQPAKLEDSAVYLCASSLVSGGKTQYFGPGTRLLVL.

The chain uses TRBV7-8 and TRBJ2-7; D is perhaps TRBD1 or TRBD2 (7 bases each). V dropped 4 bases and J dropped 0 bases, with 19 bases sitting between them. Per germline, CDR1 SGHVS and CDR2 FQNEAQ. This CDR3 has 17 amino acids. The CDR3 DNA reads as TGTGCCAGCAGCTCTCAGGGGGGGGCTAGCGTCTCCTACGAGCAGTACTTC. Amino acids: CASSSQGGASVSYEQYF.

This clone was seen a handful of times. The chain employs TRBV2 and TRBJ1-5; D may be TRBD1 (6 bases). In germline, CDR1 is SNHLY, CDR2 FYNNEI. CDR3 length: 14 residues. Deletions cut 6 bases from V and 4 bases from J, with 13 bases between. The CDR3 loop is CASRQTGPNQPQHF. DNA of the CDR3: TGTGCCAGCAGGCAGACAGGACCTAATCAGCCCCAGCATTTT.

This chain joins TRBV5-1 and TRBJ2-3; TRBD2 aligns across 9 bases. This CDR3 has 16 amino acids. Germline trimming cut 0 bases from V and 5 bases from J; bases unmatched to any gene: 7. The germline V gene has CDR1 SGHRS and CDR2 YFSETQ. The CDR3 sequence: CASSLAAGGRQDTQYF. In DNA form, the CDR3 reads TGCGCCAGCAGCTTGGCTGCGGGGGGGCGGCAAGATACGCAGTATTTT.